The text below deals with one T cell receptor (beta chain). This specimen comes from a study of blood T cell repertoires in COVID-19. About the research overall: Material from acute and convalescent COVID-19 was sourced from the United States, Italy and Spain. T cells, B-cell-depleted T cells, or PBMCs provided the cDNA or gDNA that served as material.

The CDR3 runs 13 residues. Germline CDR1 and CDR2: SNHLY and FYNNEI. Trimming cost V 7 bases and J 5 bases; bases outside gene matches: 5. Per the original data handling: The authors estimated nucleated cell counts from reference gene primer amplification. Only in-frame clones appear in the TCRdb table, and some are missing; sequencing was by immunoSEQ multiplex PCR. V, J and clone size are those of that table, while D and trimming were read from the DNA. The sample consists of approximately 670,000 clones, approximately 90% of them appearing once. The material sequenced was peripheral blood. The source is a woman younger than 35 with acute or convalescent COVID-19. This rearrangement joins TRBV2 to TRBJ1-3, with 7 positions matching TRBD1. CDR3 nucleotides: TGTGCCAGCATTGGACAGGCCAGAAACACCATATATTTT. It is translated as CASIGQARNTIYF. The variable domain in full, with the rest retrieved from reference TRBV2 and TRBJ1-3, is EPEVTQTPSHQVTQMGQEVILRCVPISNHLYFYWYRQILGQKVEFLVSFYNNEISEKSEIFDDQFSVERPDGSNFTLKIRSTKLEDSAMYFCASIGQARNTIYFGEGSWLTVV.